This is a list of T cell receptor beta chains from one sample in a study of blood T cell repertoires in COVID-19. The data were produced by immunoSEQ multiplex PCR, yet TCRdb's version contains in-frame clones alone and is incomplete. Among about 160,000 clones listed, 82% were seen once. Sequencing was carried out using PBMCs or T cells enriched from blood (not recorded which). The receptors derive from a man aged 55 to 70 who had recovered from COVID-19. The CDR3 runs from the conserved cysteine through the conserved F or W. The D gene is left open where the match is weak. Size tells how often a clone was seen (once, few, many) or the class of an expanded clone, and some rows leave it out.

D gene: .
V gene: TRBV28
J gene: TRBJ1-2
clone size: .
CDR3 protein: CASSSDRPYGYTF
CDR3 DNA: TGTGCCAGCAGTTCAGACAGGCCCTATGGCTACACCTTC

D gene: TRBD2
V gene: TRBV6-5
J gene: TRBJ2-7
clone size: medium-sized
CDR3 protein: CALGAGASGSHEQYF
CDR3 DNA: TGTGCCCTGGGCGCCGGGGCTAGCGGGAGCCACGAGCAGTACTTC

D gene: .
V gene: TRBV18
J gene: TRBJ2-5
clone size: .
CDR3 protein: CASSPLYQETQYF
CDR3 DNA: TGTGCCAGCTCCCCCCTTTACCAAGAGACCCAGTACTTC

D gene: TRBD1
V gene: TRBV5-5
J gene: TRBJ2-2
clone size: .
CDR3 protein: CASSYTGGPGELFF
CDR3 DNA: TGTGCCAGCAGTTACACAGGGGGTCCCGGGGAGCTGTTTTTT

D gene: .
V gene: TRBV28
J gene: TRBJ2-7
clone size: .
CDR3 protein: CASLRGGSGVYEQYF
CDR3 DNA: TGTGCCAGCCTGAGGGGGGGGTCAGGGGTCTACGAGCAGTACTTC

D gene: TRBD1
V gene: TRBV27
J gene: TRBJ2-7
clone size: .
CDR3 protein: CASSSIDRVSYEQYF
CDR3 DNA: TGTGCCAGCAGTTCAATAGACAGGGTCTCCTACGAGCAGTACTTC

D gene: .
V gene: TRBV9
J gene: TRBJ1-4
clone size: .
CDR3 protein: CASSVATAGEKLFF
CDR3 DNA: TGTGCCAGCAGCGTAGCTACAGCCGGCGAAAAACTGTTTTTT

D gene: .
V gene: TRBV11-2
J gene: TRBJ1-3
clone size: .
CDR3 protein: CASSLFSSGNTIYF
CDR3 DNA: TGTGCCAGCAGCTTATTCAGTTCTGGAAACACCATATATTTT

D gene: .
V gene: TRBV7-2
J gene: TRBJ1-3
clone size: .
CDR3 protein: CASSLGGGSGNTIYF
CDR3 DNA: TGTGCCAGCAGCTTAGGGGGAGGCTCTGGAAACACCATATATTTT

D gene: TRBD1
V gene: TRBV9
J gene: TRBJ2-2
clone size: .
CDR3 protein: CASSGGTGSITGELFF
CDR3 DNA: TGTGCCAGCAGCGGGGGGACAGGGTCGATCACCGGGGAGCTGTTTTTT

D gene: .
V gene: TRBV5-1
J gene: TRBJ1-5
clone size: once
CDR3 protein: CASSLDADSNQPQHF
CDR3 DNA: TGCGCCAGCAGCTTGGATGCAGATAGCAATCAGCCCCAGCATTTT

D gene: TRBD1
V gene: TRBV19
J gene: TRBJ1-1
clone size: .
CDR3 protein: CASSIGWTGQNTEAFF
CDR3 DNA: TGTGCCAGTAGTATCGGTTGGACAGGGCAGAACACTGAAGCTTTCTTT

D gene: .
V gene: TRBV11-1
J gene: TRBJ1-1
clone size: .
CDR3 protein: CASSSRENTEAFF
CDR3 DNA: TGTGCCAGCAGCAGCAGGGAGAACACTGAAGCTTTCTTT

D gene: TRBD2
V gene: TRBV7-3
J gene: TRBJ2-1
clone size: .
CDR3 protein: CASSPGLAGGEQFF
CDR3 DNA: TGTGCCAGCAGTCCGGGACTAGCGGGAGGTGAGCAGTTCTTC

D gene: .
V gene: TRBV19
J gene: TRBJ1-4
clone size: .
CDR3 protein: CASTKSGAGGRPEKLFF
CDR3 DNA: TGTGCCAGTACCAAAAGTGGGGCTGGGGGCCGTCCTGAAAAACTGTTTTTT

D gene: .
V gene: TRBV28
J gene: TRBJ2-7
clone size: .
CDR3 protein: CASSRNSYEQYF
CDR3 DNA: TGTGCCAGCAGTCGAAACAGCTACGAGCAGTACTTC

D gene: TRBD1
V gene: TRBV28
J gene: TRBJ1-5
clone size: .
CDR3 protein: CASIVNRGRLKSNQPQHF
CDR3 DNA: TGTGCCAGCATTGTTAACAGGGGGCGGTTGAAAAGCAATCAGCCCCAGCATTTT

D gene: TRBD1
V gene: TRBV29-1
J gene: TRBJ2-1
clone size: .
CDR3 protein: CSVGTGNLYNEQFF
CDR3 DNA: TGCAGCGTTGGGACAGGGAATCTTTACAATGAGCAGTTCTTC

D gene: TRBD1
V gene: TRBV4-2
J gene: TRBJ1-6
clone size: .
CDR3 protein: CASSLNFPPGQNNSPLHF
CDR3 DNA: TGTGCCAGCAGCCTAAACTTCCCTCCGGGACAGAATAATTCACCCCTCCACTTT

D gene: .
V gene: TRBV13
J gene: TRBJ2-5
clone size: .
CDR3 protein: CASSSDQEGRETQYF
CDR3 DNA: TGTGCCAGCAGCTCCGACCAGGAGGGTAGGGAGACCCAGTACTTC

D gene: TRBD1
V gene: TRBV7-9
J gene: TRBJ1-1
clone size: .
CDR3 protein: CASSPWTGGKTEAFF
CDR3 DNA: TGTGCCAGCAGCCCGTGGACAGGGGGAAAGACTGAAGCTTTCTTT

D gene: .
V gene: TRBV7-9
J gene: TRBJ1-1
clone size: .
CDR3 protein: CASSLEAYTEAFF
CDR3 DNA: TGTGCCAGCAGCTTGGAGGCGTACACTGAAGCTTTCTTT

D gene: .
V gene: TRBV2
J gene: TRBJ1-1
clone size: .
CDR3 protein: CASTLGGGQNTEAFF
CDR3 DNA: TGTGCCAGCACCCTAGGCGGGGGCCAAAACACTGAAGCTTTCTTT

D gene: .
V gene: TRBV27
J gene: TRBJ2-7
clone size: .
CDR3 protein: CASSSPRRGGAYEQYF
CDR3 DNA: TGTGCCAGCAGTTCCCCTCGACGGGGAGGAGCCTACGAGCAGTACTTC

D gene: .
V gene: TRBV27
J gene: TRBJ1-4
clone size: once
CDR3 protein: CASSLIRGGEKLFF
CDR3 DNA: TGTGCCAGCAGTTTAATAAGGGGCGGCGAAAAACTGTTTTTT